This T cell receptor beta chain is drawn from a study of control samples from healthy donors and cancer patients (dated by TCRdb to the early 2020s). A word on this clone: Its recognized antigen is unknown. Per-base qualities were not stored, and no clone one base away is much larger.

Via the germline V gene (reference sequence), CDR1 is SGHNT and CDR2 YYREEE. The CDR3 holds 13 amino acids from the cysteine to the phenylalanine. Only CDR3 DNA remains: 39 bases, in frame from the first base. The junction shows trimming of 0 bases on V and 9 bases on J, plus 10 bases between the germline ends. Library preparation employed the immunoSEQ multiplex PCR assay. TCRdb took this table from immuneACCESS and kept in-frame rearrangements with V and J called. Such tables lack part of the clones; where checked against another copy, unresolved V genes explain under half of the gap, and the rest is unexplained. In all, the sample holds 400,000 to 450,000 clones, and roughly 90% of those were seen once. The ten most abundant clones make up around 6.4% of the sample.

The sequenced sample consisted of PBMCs. This chain is built from TRBV5-4 and TRBJ2-1; TRBD2 is a possible D gene, resting on 5 matching bases. The clonotype comes from a man in his forties or fifties with head and neck cancer. The DNA is as follows: TGTGCCAGCAGCTTGGCCCTGAGGGTTGAGCAGTTCTTC. Translated, this gives CASSLALRVEQFF.